The sequence of this T cell receptor (beta chain) was determined in a study of cytomegalovirus exposure and HLA in healthy donors. Study-wide background: A data release that came early held tens of millions of unique TCRs from HLA-typed donors. General study points: A reported reduction in N-insertions relative to the roughly 700-donor mean was seen in an Asian-associated ancestry cluster in a later analysis.

Concerning this clone: Its cognate antigen is unknown.

V shed 0 bases and J shed 4 bases, with 11 bases lying between them. The CDR3 spans 14 residues. Germline CDR1 is SGHDT and CDR2 is YYEEEE. This PCR relied on a set of 60 Vbeta primers and 13 Jbeta primers. Sequencing used immunoSEQ multiplex PCR; TCRdb keeps in-frame clones, though not all of them. The table has some 88,000 clones, 63% seen once. This TCR was sampled from a woman in her twenties or thirties in good health and CMV-seronegative. The rearrangement uses TRBV5-6 and TRBJ2-7, with D unresolved. The sample consisted of PBMCs. The CDR3 DNA follows: TGTGCCAGCAGCTTGGGGCTAGGTGGGTACGAGCAGTACTTC. It yields the protein CASSLGLGGYEQYF.